Here is one TCR beta chain with its context. These data come from a study of blood T cells in healthy people across ages. It was with a sample-barcoded 5' primer and a J-beta primer mix that a second PCR of about 6 to 11 cycles was run. Each CDR3 protein is one row after TCRdb ran MiXCR on the 5' RACE reads. This sample yields approximately 780,000 distinct CDR3 sequences, of which around 24% are seen a single time; 2.5% to 3.5% belongs to the top ten. Around 9.5 milliliters of peripheral blood were drawn from each donor. Trimming left V 2 bases short and J 4 bases short, with 18 bases between. The CDR3 is 17 amino acids. The germline V gene encodes CDR1 SGHTA and CDR2 FQGTGA. This sample was shared with a second study, whose subject was T cells of mothers and their children. That paper adds: Samples were obtained from a few healthy Caucasian mothers and their six children. Over 9.5 million TCR beta CDR3 reads were obtained from each mother, and 2.5 million to 3.5 million from each child. Compared with unrelated pairs, related mother-child pairs had slightly higher, non-significant overlap.

Sample: blood. The rearrangement uses TRBV7-3 and TRBJ1-3; tentatively, D is TRBD1 (6 bases). The receptor was derived from a boy aged 10-17 years in good health. The DNA for the CDR3 is TGTGCCAGCAGCTTATGCCGGATGGAGGGGACAGGAAACACCATATATTTT. This translates into CASSLCRMEGTGNTIYF.